This T cell receptor beta chain was sequenced during a study of shared clonotypes between healthy human individuals. The repertoire was sequenced with immunoSEQ multiplex PCR; TCRdb's copy has only in-frame clones and lacks some. The sample has over a million clones; about 96% are singletons. The sequence derives from a man aged 25 to 40 in good health. Sample: naive CD4+ T cells sorted from blood. Subset reported: CD45RA+ positively selected.

The CDR3 sequence: CASRKGVDQPQHF. The CDR3 DNA sequence: TGCGCCAGCCGGAAGGGCGTCGATCAGCCCCAGCATTTT. The chain couples TRBV5-1 to TRBJ1-5; no reliable D call. V lost 7 bases and J lost 5, with 13 bases in between. The germline V gene encodes CDR1 SGHRS and CDR2 YFSETQ. The CDR3 covers 13 residues.